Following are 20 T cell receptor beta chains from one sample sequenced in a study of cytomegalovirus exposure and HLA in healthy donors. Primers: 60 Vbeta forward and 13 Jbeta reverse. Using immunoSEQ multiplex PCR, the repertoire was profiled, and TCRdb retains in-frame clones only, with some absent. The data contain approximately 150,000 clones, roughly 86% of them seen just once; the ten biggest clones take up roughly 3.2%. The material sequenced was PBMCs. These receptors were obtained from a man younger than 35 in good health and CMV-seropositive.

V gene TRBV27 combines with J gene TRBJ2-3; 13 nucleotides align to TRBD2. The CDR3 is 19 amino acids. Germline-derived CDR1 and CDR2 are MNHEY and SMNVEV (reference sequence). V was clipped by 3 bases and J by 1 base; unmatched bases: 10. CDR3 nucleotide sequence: TGTGCCAGCAGTTTCTCGGGGACTAGCGGGGTAAGAGGCACAGATACGCAGTATTTT. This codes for CASSFSGTSGVRGTDTQYF.

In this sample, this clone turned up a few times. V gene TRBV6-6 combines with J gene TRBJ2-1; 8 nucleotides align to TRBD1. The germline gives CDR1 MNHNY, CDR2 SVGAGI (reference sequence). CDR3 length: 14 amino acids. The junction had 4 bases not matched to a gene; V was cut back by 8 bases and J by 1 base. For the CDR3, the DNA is TGTGCCAGCGCTACAGGGGGATCCTACAATGAGCAGTTCTTC. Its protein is CASATGGSYNEQFF.

CDR3 bases: TGTGCCACCAGCAGAGAACCCCCAGGGGCCTACTTTAACTATGGCTACACCTTC. Its translation is CATSREPPGAYFNYGYTF. The V and J genes are TRBV15 and TRBJ1-2; possibly TRBD1 for D (6 bases). The germline gives CDR1 LNHNV, CDR2 YYDKDF (reference sequence). Between the trimmed V and J ends, which lost 0 bases and 1 base, there was a span of 18 bases. The CDR3 is made up of 18 amino acids.

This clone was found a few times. The DNA for the CDR3 is TGTGCCAGTAGGGACAGGGGGCGAGAGACCCAGTACTTC. It specifies CASRDRGRETQYF. The gene calls are TRBV19 and TRBJ2-5, with TRBD1 identical over 11 bases. CDR1 is LNHDA, CDR2 SQIVND, per germline (reference sequence). The CDR3 length is 13 residues. V was clipped by 6 bases and J by 4 bases; unmatched bases: 1.

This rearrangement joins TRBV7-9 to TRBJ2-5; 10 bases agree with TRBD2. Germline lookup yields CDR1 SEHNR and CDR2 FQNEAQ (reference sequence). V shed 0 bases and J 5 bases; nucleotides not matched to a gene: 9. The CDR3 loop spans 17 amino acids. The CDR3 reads CASSLARAGGPSETQYF. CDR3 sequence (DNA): TGTGCCAGCAGCTTAGCGAGAGCGGGAGGGCCCTCGGAGACCCAGTACTTC.

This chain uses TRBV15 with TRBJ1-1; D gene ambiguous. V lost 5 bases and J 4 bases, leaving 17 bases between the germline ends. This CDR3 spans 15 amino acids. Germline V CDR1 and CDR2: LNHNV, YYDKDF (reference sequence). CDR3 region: CATSPTDASGTEAFF. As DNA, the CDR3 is TGTGCCACCAGCCCCACGGATGCCTCGGGCACTGAAGCTTTCTTT.

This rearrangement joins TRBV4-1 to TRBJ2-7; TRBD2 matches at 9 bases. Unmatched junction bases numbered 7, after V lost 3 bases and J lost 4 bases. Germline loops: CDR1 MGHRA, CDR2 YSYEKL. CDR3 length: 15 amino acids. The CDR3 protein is CASSQDTSGLYEQYF. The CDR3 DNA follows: TGCGCCAGCAGCCAGGATACTAGCGGGCTTTACGAGCAGTACTTC.

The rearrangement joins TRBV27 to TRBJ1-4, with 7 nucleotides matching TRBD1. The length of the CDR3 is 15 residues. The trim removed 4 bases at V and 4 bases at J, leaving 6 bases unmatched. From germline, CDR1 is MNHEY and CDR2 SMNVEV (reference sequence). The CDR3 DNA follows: TGTGCCAGCAGTTCGCCGGGACAGTTTAATGAAAAACTGTTTTTT. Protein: CASSSPGQFNEKLFF.

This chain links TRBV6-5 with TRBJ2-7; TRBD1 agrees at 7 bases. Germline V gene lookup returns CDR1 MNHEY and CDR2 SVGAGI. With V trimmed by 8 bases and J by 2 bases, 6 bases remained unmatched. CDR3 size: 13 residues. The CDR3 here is CASAPGQTYEQYF. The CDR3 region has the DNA TGTGCCAGCGCTCCGGGACAGACCTACGAGCAGTACTTC.

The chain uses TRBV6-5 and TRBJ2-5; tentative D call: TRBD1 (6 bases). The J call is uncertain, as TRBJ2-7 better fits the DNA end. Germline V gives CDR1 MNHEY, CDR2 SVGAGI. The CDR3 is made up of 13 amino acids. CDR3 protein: CASKRQGNYEQYF. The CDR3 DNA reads TGTGCCAGCAAAAGGCAGGGGAATTACGAGCAGTACTTC.

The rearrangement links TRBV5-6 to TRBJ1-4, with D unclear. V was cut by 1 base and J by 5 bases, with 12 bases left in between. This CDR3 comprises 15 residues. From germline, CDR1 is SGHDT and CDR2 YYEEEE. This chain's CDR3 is CASSLLGSSNEKLFF. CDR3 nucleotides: TGTGCCAGCAGCTTGTTGGGCAGCTCAAATGAAAAACTGTTTTTT.

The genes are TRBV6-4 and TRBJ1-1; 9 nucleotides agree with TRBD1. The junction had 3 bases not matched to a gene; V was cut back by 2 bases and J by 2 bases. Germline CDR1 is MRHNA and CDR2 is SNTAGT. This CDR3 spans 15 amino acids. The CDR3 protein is CASSDGTGINTEAFF. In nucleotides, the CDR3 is TGTGCCAGCAGTGACGGGACAGGGATAAACACTGAAGCTTTCTTT.

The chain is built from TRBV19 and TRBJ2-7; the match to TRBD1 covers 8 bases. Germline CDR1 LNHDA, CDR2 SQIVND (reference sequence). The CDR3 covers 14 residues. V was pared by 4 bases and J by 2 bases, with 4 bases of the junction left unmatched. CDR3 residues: CASSKTGDTYEQYF. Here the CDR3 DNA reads TGTGCCAGTAGTAAGACAGGGGACACCTACGAGCAGTACTTC.

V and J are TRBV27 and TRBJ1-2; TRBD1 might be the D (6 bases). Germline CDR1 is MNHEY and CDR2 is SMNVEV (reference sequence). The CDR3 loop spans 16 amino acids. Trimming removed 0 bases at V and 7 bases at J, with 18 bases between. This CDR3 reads CASSLSGRGAGAGYTF. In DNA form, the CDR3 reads TGTGCCAGCAGTTTATCGGGGCGGGGGGCTGGGGCTGGCTACACCTTC.

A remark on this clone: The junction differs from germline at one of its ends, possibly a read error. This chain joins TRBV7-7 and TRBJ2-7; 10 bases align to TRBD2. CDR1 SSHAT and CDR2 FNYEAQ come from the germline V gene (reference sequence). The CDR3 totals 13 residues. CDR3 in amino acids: CASSRTSGDEQYF. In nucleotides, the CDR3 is TGTGCTAGCAGCCGGACTAGCGGAGACGAGCAGTACTTC.

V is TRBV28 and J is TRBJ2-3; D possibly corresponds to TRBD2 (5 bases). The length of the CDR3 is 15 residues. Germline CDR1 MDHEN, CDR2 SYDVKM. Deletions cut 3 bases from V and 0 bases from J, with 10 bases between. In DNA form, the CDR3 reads TGTGCCAGCAGTTTCGGCGGGCCTAGCACAGATACGCAGTATTTT. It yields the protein CASSFGGPSTDTQYF.

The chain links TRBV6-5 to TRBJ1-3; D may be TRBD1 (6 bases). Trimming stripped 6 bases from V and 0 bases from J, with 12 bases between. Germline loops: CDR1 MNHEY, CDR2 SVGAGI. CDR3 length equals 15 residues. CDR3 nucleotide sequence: TGTGCCAGCAGCCCCGACAGGCGCTCTGGAAACACCATATATTTT. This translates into CASSPDRRSGNTIYF.

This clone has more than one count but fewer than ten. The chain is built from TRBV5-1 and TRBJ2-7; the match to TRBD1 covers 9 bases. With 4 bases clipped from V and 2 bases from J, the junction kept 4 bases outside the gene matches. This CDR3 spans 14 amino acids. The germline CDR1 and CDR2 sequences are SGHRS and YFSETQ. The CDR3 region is CASSPGTGTYEQYF. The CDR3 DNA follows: TGCGCCAGCAGCCCTGGGACAGGGACCTACGAGCAGTACTTC.

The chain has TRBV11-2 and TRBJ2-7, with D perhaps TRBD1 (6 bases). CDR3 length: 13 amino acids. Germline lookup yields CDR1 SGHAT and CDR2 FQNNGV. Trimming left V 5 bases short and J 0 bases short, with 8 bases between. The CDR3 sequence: CASSHRASYEQYF. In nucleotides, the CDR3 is TGTGCCAGCAGCCACAGGGCCTCCTACGAGCAGTACTTC. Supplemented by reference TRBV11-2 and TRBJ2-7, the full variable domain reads EAGVAQSPRYKIIEKRQSVAFWCNPISGHATLYWYQQILGQGPKLLIQFQNNGVVDDSQLPKDRFSAERLKGVDSTLKIQPAKLEDSAVYLCASSHRASYEQYFGPGTRLTVT.

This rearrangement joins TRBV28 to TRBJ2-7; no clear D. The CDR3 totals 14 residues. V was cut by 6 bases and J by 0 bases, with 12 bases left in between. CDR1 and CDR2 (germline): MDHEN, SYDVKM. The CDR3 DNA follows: TGTGCCAGCAGCCAGGTAGGAAGCTCCTACGAGCAGTACTTC. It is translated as CASSQVGSSYEQYF. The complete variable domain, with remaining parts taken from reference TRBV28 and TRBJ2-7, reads DVKVTQSSRYLVKRTGEKVFLECVQDMDHENMFWYRQDPGLGLRLIYFSYDVKMKEKGDIPEGYSVSREKKERFSLILESASTNQTSMYLCASSQVGSSYEQYFGPGTRLTVT.